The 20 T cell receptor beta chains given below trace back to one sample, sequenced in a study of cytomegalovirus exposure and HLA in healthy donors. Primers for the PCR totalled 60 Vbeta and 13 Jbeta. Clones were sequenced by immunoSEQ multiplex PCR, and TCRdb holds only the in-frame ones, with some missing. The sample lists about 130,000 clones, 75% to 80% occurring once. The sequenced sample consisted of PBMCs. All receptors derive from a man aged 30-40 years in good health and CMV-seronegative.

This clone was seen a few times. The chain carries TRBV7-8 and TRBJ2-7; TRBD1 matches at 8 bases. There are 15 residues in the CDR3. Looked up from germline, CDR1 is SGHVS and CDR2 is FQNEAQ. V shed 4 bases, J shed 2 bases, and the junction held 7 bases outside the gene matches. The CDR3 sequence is CASSYSGTGAYEQYF. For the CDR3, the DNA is TGTGCCAGCAGCTACTCCGGGACAGGAGCCTACGAGCAGTACTTC.

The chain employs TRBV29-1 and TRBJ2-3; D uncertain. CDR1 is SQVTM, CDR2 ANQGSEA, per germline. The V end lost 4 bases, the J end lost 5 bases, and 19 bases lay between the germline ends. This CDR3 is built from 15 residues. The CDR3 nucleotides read TGCAGCGTTGGGAGTGGAGCGAGCTGGAGAGATACGCAGTATTTT. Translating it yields CSVGSGASWRDTQYF.

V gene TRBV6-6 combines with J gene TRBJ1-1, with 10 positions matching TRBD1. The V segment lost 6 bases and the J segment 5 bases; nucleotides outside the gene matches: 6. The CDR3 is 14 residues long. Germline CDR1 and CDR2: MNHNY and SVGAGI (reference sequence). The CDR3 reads CASSPGTGATEAFF. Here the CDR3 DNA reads TGTGCCAGCAGCCCCGGGACAGGGGCTACTGAAGCTTTCTTT.

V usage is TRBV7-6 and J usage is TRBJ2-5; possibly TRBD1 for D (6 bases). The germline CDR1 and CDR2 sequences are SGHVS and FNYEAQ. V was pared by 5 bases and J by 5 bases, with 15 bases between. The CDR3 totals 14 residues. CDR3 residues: CASSPGTFGETQYF. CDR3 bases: TGTGCCAGCAGCCCGGGGACATTCGGGGAGACCCAGTACTTC.

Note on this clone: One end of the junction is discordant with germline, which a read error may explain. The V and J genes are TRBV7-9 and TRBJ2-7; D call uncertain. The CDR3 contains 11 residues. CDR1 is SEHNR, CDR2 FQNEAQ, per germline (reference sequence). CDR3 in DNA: TGTTCCAGCAGCTCAGTATACGAGCAGTACTTC. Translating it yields CSSSSVYEQYF.

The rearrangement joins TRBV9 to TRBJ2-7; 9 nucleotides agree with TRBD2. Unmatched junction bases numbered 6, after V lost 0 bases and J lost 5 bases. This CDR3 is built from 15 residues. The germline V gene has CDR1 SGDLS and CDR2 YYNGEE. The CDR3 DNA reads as TGTGCCAGCAGCGTAGGTAGCGGGAGCGCGGACGAGCAGTACTTC. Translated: CASSVGSGSADEQYF.

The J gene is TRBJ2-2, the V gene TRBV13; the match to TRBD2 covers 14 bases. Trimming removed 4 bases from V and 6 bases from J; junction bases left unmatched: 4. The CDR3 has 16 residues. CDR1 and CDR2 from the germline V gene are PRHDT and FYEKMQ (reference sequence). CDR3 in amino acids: CASSSSGLAGAGELFF. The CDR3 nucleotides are TGTGCCAGCAGCTCCTCGGGACTAGCGGGAGCCGGGGAGCTGTTTTTT.

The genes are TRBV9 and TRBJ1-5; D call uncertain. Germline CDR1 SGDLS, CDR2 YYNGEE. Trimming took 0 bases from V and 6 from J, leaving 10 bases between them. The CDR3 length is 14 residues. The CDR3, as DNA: TGTGCCAGCAGCGTAGGAGGATTGGGTCAGCCCCAGCATTTT. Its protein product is CASSVGGLGQPQHF.

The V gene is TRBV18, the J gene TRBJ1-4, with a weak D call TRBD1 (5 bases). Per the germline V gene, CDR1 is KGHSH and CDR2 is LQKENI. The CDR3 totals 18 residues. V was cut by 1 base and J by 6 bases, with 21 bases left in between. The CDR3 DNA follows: TGTGCCAGCTCACCACGCCCTATCTCGGACATAGAAGATGAAAAACTGTTTTTT. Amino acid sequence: CASSPRPISDIEDEKLFF.

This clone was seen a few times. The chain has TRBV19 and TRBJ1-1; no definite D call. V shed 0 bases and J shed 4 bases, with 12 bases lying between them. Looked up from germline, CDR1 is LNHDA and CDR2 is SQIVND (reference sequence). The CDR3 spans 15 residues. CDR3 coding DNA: TGTGCCAGTAGTATAGATCCGGGTTTCGGCACTGAAGCTTTCTTT. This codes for CASSIDPGFGTEAFF.

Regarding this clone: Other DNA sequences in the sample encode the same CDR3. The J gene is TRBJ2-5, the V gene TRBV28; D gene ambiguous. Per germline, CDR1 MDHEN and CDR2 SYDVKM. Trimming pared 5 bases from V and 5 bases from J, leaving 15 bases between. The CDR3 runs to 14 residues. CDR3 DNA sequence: TGTGCCAGCAGTCAAAACACGGGTCGCGAGACCCAGTACTTC. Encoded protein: CASSQNTGRETQYF.

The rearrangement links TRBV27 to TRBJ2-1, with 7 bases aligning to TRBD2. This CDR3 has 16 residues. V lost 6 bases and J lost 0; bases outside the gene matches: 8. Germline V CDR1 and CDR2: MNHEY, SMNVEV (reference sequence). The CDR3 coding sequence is TGTGCCAGCAGGGGCGGGACTACAAGCTCCTACAATGAGCAGTTCTTC. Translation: CASRGGTTSSYNEQFF.

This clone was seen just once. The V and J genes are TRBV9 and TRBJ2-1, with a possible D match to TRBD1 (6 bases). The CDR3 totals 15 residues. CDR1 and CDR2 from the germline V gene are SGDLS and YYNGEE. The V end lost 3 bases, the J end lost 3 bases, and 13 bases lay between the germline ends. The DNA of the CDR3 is TGTGCCAGCAGCGCAGAGGGGGTAGGCTACAATGAGCAGTTCTTC. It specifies CASSAEGVGYNEQFF. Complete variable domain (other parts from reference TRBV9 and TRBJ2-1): DSGVTQTPKHLITATGQRVTLRCSPRSGDLSVYWYQQSLDQGLQFLIQYYNGEERAKGNILERFSAQQFPDLHSELNLSSLELGDSALYFCASSAEGVGYNEQFFGPGTRLTVL.

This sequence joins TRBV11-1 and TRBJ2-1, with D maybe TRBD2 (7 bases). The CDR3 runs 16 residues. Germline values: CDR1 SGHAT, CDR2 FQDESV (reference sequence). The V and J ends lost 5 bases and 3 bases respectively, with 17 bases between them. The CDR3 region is CASSQGRSSGYNEQFF. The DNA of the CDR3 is TGTGCCAGCAGCCAGGGGAGGTCTAGCGGCTACAATGAGCAGTTCTTC.

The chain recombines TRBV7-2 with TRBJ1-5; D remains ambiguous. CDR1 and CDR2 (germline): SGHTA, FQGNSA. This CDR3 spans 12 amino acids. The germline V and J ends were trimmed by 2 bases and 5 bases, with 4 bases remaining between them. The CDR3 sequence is CASSLPYQPQHF. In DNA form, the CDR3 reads TGTGCCAGCAGCTTACCTTATCAGCCCCAGCATTTT.

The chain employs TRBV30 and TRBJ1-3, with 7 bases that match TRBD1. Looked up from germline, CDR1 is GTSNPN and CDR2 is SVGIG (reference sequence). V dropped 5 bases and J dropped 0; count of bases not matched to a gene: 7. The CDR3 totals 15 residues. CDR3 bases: TGTGCCTGGCACAGGGGTACTTCCTCTGGAAACACCATATATTTT. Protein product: CAWHRGTSSGNTIYF. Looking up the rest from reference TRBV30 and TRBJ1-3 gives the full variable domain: SQTIHQWPATLVQPVGSPLSLECTVEGTSNPNLYWYRQAAGRGLQLLFYSVGIGQISSEVPQNLSASRPQDRQFILSSKKLLLSDSGFYLCAWHRGTSSGNTIYFGEGSWLTVV.

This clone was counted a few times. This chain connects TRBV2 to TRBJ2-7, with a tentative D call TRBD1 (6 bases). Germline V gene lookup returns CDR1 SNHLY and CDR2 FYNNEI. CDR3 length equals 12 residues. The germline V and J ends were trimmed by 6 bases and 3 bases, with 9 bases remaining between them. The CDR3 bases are TGTGCCAGCAGGAGAGGGGGCTACGAGCAGTACTTC. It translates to CASRRGGYEQYF.

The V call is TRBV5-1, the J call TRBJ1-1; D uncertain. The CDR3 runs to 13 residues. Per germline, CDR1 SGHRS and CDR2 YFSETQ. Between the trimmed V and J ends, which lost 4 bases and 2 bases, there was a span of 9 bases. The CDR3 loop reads CASSAVENTEAFF. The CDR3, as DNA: TGCGCCAGCAGCGCGGTGGAAAACACTGAAGCTTTCTTT.

As DNA, the CDR3 is TGTGCCAGCAGGTGGACTAGCGGGAGTTACAATGAGCAGTTCTTC. The encoded protein is CASRWTSGSYNEQFF. The chain couples TRBV6-1 to TRBJ2-1, with 13 positions matching TRBD2. V trimming: 6 bases; J trimming: 4 bases; junction bases outside the gene matches: 3. Germline V gives CDR1 MNHNS, CDR2 SASEGT. The CDR3 is made up of 15 amino acids.

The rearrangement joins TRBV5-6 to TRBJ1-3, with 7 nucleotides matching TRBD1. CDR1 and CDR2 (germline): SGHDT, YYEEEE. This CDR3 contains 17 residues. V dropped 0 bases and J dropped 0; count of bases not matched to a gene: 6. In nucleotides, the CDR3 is TGTGCCAGCAGCTTGGTGGAGGGGGCCAGCTCTGGAAACACCATATATTTT. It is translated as CASSLVEGASSGNTIYF.